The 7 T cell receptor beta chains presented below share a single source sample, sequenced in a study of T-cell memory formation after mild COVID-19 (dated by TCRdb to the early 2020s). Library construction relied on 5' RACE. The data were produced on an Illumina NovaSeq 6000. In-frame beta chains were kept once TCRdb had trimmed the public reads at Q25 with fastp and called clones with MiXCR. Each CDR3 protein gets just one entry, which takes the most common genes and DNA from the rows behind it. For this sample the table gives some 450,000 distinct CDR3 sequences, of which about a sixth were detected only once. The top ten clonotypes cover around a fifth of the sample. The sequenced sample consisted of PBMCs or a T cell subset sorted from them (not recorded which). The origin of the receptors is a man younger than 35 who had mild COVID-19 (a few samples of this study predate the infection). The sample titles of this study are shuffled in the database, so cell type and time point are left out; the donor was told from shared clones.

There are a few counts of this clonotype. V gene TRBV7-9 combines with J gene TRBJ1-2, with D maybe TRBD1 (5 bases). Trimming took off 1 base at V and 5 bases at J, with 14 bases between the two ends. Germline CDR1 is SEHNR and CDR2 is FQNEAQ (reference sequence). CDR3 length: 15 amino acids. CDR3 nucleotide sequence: TGTGCCAGCAGCTTAGTGGGGCAGGCCTCATATGGCTACACCTTC. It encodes CASSLVGQASYGYTF.

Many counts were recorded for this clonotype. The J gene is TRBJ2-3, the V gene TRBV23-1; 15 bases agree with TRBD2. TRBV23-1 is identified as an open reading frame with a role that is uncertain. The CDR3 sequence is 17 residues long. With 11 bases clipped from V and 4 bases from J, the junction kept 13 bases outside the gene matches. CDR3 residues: CASGLAGGQGKADTQYF. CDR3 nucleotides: TGCGCCTCCGGACTAGCGGGGGGGCAGGGGAAGGCAGATACGCAGTATTTT.

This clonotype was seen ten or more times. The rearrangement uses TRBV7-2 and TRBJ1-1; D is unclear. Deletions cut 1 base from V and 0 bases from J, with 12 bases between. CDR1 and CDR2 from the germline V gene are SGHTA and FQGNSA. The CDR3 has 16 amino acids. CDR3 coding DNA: TGTGCCAGCAGCTTAGGAGGACTCCTCTTGAACACTGAAGCTTTCTTT. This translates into CASSLGGLLLNTEAFF.

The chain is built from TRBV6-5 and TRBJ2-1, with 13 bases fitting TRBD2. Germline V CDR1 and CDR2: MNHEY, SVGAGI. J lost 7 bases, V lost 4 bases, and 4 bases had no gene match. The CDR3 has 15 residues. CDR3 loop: CASSSGLAGVNEQFF. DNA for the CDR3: TGTGCCAGCAGTTCAGGACTAGCGGGGGTAAATGAGCAGTTCTTC.

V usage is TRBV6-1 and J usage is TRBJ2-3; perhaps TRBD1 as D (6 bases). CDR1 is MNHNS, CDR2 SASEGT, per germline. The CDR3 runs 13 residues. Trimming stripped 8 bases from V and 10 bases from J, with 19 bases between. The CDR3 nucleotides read TGTGCCAGCCGATATTCAGGGGTCGCGGCGCAGTATTTT. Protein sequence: CASRYSGVAAQYF.

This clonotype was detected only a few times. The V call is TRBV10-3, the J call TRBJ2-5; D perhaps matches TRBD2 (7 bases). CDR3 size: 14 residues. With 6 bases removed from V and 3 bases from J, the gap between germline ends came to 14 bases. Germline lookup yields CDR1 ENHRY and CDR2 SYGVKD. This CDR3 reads CAIRSTGREETQYF. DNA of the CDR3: TGTGCCATCAGGTCAACAGGGAGGGAAGAGACCCAGTACTTC.

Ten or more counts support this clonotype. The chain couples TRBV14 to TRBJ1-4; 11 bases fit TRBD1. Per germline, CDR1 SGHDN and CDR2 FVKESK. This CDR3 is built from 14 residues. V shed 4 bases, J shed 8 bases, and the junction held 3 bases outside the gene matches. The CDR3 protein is CASSPGTGGEKLFF. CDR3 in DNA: TGTGCCAGCAGCCCGGGGACAGGGGGAGAAAAACTGTTTTTT.